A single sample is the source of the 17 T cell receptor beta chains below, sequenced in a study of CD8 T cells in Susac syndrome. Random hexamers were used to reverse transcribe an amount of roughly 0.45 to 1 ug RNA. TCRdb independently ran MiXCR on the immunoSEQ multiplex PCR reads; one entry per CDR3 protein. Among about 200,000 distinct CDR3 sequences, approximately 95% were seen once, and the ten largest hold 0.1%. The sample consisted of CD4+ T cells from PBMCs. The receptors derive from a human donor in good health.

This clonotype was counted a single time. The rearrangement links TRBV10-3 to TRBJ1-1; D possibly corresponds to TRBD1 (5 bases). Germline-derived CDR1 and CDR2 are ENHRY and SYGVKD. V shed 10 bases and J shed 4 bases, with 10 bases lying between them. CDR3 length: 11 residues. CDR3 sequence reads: CATRGATEAFF. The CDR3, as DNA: TGTGCCACCAGAGGGGCCACTGAAGCTTTCTTT.

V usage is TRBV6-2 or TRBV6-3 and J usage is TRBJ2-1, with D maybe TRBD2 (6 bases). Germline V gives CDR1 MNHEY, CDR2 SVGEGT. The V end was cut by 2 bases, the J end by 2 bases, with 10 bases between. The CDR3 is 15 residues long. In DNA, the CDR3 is TGTGCCAGCAGTTACGGCGGGGCGGCCTACAATGAGCAGTTCTTC. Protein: CASSYGGAAYNEQFF.

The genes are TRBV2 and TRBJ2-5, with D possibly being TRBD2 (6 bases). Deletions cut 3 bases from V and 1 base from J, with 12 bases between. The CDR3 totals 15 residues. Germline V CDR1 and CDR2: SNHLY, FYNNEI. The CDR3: CASSEAGTFQETQYF. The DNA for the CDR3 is TGTGCCAGCAGTGAGGCGGGGACCTTCCAAGAGACCCAGTACTTC.

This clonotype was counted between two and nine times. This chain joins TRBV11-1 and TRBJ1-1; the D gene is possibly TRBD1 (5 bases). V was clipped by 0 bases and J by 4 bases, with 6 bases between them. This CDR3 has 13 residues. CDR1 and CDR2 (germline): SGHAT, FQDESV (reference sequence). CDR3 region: CASSLAGTTEAFF. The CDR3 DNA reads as TGTGCCAGCAGCTTAGCAGGGACCACTGAAGCTTTCTTT.

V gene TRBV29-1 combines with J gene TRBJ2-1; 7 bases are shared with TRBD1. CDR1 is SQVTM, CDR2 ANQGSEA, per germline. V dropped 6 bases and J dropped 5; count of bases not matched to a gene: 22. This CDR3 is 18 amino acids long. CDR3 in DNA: TGCAGCGTCCATCCGGGACAGCCGACTCGTAGGGTACACAATGAGCAGTTCTTC. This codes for CSVHPGQPTRRVHNEQFF.

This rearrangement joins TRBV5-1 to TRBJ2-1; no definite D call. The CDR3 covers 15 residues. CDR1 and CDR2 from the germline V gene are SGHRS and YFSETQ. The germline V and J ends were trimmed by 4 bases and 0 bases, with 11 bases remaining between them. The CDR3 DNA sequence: TGCGCCAGCAGCGTAGACGTACCCTCCTACAATGAGCAGTTCTTC. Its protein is CASSVDVPSYNEQFF.

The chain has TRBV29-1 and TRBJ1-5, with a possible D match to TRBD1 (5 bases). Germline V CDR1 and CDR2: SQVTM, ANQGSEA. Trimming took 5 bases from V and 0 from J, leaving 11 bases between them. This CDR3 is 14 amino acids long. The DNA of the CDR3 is TGCAGCGTTAGTGGGGGACTTAGCAATCAGCCCCAGCATTTT. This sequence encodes CSVSGGLSNQPQHF.

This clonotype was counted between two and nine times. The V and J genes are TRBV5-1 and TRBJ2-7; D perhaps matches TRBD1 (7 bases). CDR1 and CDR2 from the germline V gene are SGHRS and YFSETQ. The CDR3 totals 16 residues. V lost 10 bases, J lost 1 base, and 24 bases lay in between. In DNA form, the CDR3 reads TGCGCCGGTCCGGTTACAGGGGAGGCCTGGTCCTACGAGCAGTACTTC. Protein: CAGPVTGEAWSYEQYF.

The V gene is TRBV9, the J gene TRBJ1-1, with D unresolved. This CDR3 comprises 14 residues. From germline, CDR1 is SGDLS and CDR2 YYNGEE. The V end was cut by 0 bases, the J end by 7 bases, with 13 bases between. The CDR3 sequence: CASSVGLTEVEAFF. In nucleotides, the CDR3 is TGTGCCAGCAGCGTAGGGTTAACAGAGGTTGAAGCTTTCTTT.

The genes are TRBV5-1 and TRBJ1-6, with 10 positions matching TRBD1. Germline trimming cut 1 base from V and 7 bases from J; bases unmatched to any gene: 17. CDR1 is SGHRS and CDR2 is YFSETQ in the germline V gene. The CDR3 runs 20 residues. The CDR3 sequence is CASSLLQARDRGGRNSPLHF. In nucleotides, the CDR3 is TGCGCCAGCAGCTTGTTGCAGGCCCGGGACAGGGGTGGAAGAAATTCACCCCTCCACTTT.

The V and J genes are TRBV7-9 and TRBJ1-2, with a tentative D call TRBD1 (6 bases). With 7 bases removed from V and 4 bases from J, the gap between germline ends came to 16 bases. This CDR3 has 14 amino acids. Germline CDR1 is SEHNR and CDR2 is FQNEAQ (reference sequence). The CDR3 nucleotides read TGTGCCAGCACCCTGGACAGAAGCGGCTATGGCTACACCTTC. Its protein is CASTLDRSGYGYTF. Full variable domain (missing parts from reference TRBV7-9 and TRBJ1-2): DTGVSQNPRHKITKRGQNVTFRCDPISEHNRLYWYRQTLGQGPEFLTYFQNEAQLEKSRLLSDRFSAERPKGSFSTLEIQRTEQGDSAMYLCASTLDRSGYGYTFGSGTRLTVV.

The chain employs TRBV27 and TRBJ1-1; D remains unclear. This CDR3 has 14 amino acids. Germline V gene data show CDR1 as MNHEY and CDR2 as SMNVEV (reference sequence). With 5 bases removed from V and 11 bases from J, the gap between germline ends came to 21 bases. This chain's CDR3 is CASSPAGRDREAFF. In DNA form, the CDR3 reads TGTGCCAGCAGTCCAGCAGGAAGGGATCGGGAGGCTTTCTTT.

The CDR3: CASSSGGNYGYTF. The CDR3 bases are TGTGCCAGCAGCTCAGGGGGGAACTATGGCTACACCTTC. The V call is TRBV11-2, the J call TRBJ1-2; 7 bases are shared with TRBD1. Germline CDR1 reads SGHAT; CDR2 reads FQNNGV. This CDR3 is built from 13 residues. J gave up 2 bases and V 4 bases, and 1 base lay outside the gene matches.

The chain's CDR3 is CASSFSDPAYEQYF. The CDR3 DNA sequence: TGCGCCAGCAGCTTTAGTGACCCTGCCTACGAGCAGTACTTC. The rearrangement joins TRBV5-1 to TRBJ2-7; no clear D gene. Deletions cut 2 bases from V and 2 bases from J, with 11 bases between. The CDR3 runs to 14 residues. CDR1 is SGHRS, CDR2 YFSETQ, per germline.

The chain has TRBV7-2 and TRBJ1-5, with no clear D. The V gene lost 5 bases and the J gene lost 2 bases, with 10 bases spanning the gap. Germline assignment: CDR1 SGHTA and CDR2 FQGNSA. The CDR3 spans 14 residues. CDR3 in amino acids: CASSPVLGNQPQHF. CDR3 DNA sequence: TGTGCCAGCAGCCCAGTGTTGGGCAATCAGCCCCAGCATTTT.

CDR3 coding DNA: TGTGCCAGCAGCTCGACAGGGCTTAATGGCTACACCTTC. Encoded protein: CASSSTGLNGYTF. The chain is built from TRBV13 and TRBJ1-2; 7 bases agree with TRBD1. The CDR3 has 13 amino acids. Germline CDR1 reads PRHDT; CDR2 reads FYEKMQ (reference sequence). Trimming at V came to 4 bases and at J to 6 bases, leaving 5 bases not matched to a gene.

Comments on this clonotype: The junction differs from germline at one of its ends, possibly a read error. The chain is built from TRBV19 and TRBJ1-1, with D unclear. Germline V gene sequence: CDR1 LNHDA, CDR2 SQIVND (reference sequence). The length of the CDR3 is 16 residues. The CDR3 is CASSRWATVVNTEVFF. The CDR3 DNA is TGTGCCAGTAGCCGCTGGGCAACCGTCGTGAACACTGAAGTTTTCTTT.